This T cell receptor beta chain was identified in a study of blood T cell repertoires in COVID-19. Turning to the study itself: PBMCs, B-cell-depleted T cells, or T cells provided the cDNA or gDNA that made up the material.

In the authors' workflow: By means of reference gene primer amplification, nucleated cell counts were estimated. Produced via immunoSEQ multiplex PCR; TCRdb's table is partial and in-frame only. V and J calls and clone size follow that table, whereas D and trimming were derived from the DNA. Here the sample spans around 400,000 clones, about 88% being singletons. Recruitment covered 20 to 25 US areas and drew participants whose ages spanned roughly 18 to 100 years. The V gene's germline CDR1 is SGHAT and CDR2 FQNNGV. CDR3 size: 15 residues. J gave up 7 bases and V 5 bases, and 13 bases lay outside the gene matches.

The sequencing input was PBMCs or T cells enriched from blood (not recorded which). The gene calls are TRBV11-2 and TRBJ2-5; 7 bases agree with TRBD2. The TCR was taken from a woman aged 18-30 years who had been exposed to COVID-19. The CDR3 reads CASSPVRTGGGTQYF. For the CDR3, the DNA is TGTGCCAGCAGCCCGGTTAGAACTGGGGGGGGGACCCAGTACTTC.